This is a list of T cell receptor beta chains from one sample in a study of radiotherapy plus CTLA-4 blockade in lung cancer. The method was immunoSEQ multiplex PCR; TCRdb's version includes in-frame clones alone and lacks a portion of them. The sample has tens of thousands of clones, around 85% seen once. Source: peripheral blood, taken from a patient treated with radiotherapy plus ipilimumab. The receptor source for this set is a human donor with non-small cell lung cancer who had a partial response to radiotherapy plus ipilimumab. Each CDR3 is given with its conserved first and last residue. The D gene is left open where the match is weak. Clone size, where shown, is once, few, many, or a class for clones that have expanded.

TGTGCCAGCAGCCTCGGACTAGCGGGGGCCCCCTACAATGAGCAGTTCTTC | CASSLGLAGAPYNEQFF | TRBJ2-1 | TRBD2 | TRBV5-6 | 17 | NA
TGTGCCATCAGTGGTAGCGGAAACTCCTACAATGAGCAGTTCTTC | CAISGSGNSYNEQFF | TRBJ2-1 | NA | TRBV10-3 | 15 | NA
TGTGCCAGCAGCCCATTGGGGGGTCTCGAGCAGTACTTC | CASSPLGGLEQYF | TRBJ2-7 | NA | TRBV7-6 | 13 | NA
TGTGCCAGCAGTCGCGGGCCGCTCTACGAGCAGTACTTC | CASSRGPLYEQYF | TRBJ2-7 | NA | TRBV6-5 | 13 | few
TGCGCCAGCAGCTTAAGTAGCAGGGTCGCCGCAGATACGCAGTATTTT | CASSLSSRVAADTQYF | TRBJ2-3 | NA | TRBV5-1 | 16 | NA
TGTGCCAGCAGTAGGCAGACAGGGGCGAGCTCCTACGAGCAGTACTTC | CASSRQTGASSYEQYF | TRBJ2-7 | TRBD1 | TRBV27 | 16 | NA
TGTGCCAGCAGTTTGTCAGGGAACCCCTACGAGCAGTACTTC | CASSLSGNPYEQYF | TRBJ2-7 | NA | TRBV28 | 14 | NA
TGTGCCAGCAGCTTAGGGTGGGCTAGCGGGGCCCCCGATACGCAGTATTTT | CASSLGWASGAPDTQYF | TRBJ2-3 | TRBD2 | TRBV11-2 | 17 | NA
TGCGCCAGCAGCTTGGATACAGGGGGCAGATATGGCTACACCTTC | CASSLDTGGRYGYTF | TRBJ1-2 | TRBD1 | TRBV5-1 | 15 | NA
TGCAGCGTTGAGGGCAGGGGGCAGCGAGAGACCCAGTACTTC | CSVEGRGQRETQYF | TRBJ2-5 | TRBD1 | TRBV29-1 | 14 | NA
TGTGCCAGCAGCCCAAGACAGGGAAGTAGGACCGGGGAGCTGTTTTTT | CASSPRQGSRTGELFF | TRBJ2-2 | TRBD1 | TRBV9 | 16 | NA
TGTGCCAGCAGCTTGGAGAGGATAAATTCACCCCTCCACTTT | CASSLERINSPLHF | TRBJ1-6 | NA | TRBV5-4 | 14 | NA
TGTGCCAGCAGCTTAGGGTCCGGGACAGCGGACTATGGCTACACCTTC | CASSLGSGTADYGYTF | TRBJ1-2 | TRBD1 | TRBV11-1 | 16 | NA
TGTGCTAGTGGTTTGGTCCCTTCGACTAGCGGGGGGATTAACACCGGGGAGCTGTTTTTT | CASGLVPSTSGGINTGELFF | TRBJ2-2 | TRBD2 | TRBV12-5 | 20 | NA
TGTGCCAGCAGTCCTCCACAGGGTGTGAACACTGAAGCTTTCTTT | CASSPPQGVNTEAFF | TRBJ1-1 | NA | TRBV27 | 15 | NA
TGTGCCAGTAGTATCGTGGCGGGGGGGCGTATCACCGGGGAGCTGTTTTTT | CASSIVAGGRITGELFF | TRBJ2-2 | TRBD2 | TRBV19 | 17 | NA
TGCGCCAGCAGCTTTTACGCGGGGGGATTGCAGGAGACCCAGTACTTC | CASSFYAGGLQETQYF | TRBJ2-5 | TRBD2 | TRBV5-1 | 16 | NA